The TCR beta chain described here comes from a study of PD-1 blockade in classical Hodgkin lymphoma. Some clones are missing from TCRdb's copy, which holds only in-frame ones; the method was immunoSEQ multiplex PCR. The table records about 14,000 clones, around 84% of them present only once. The germline V and J ends were trimmed by 3 bases and 6 bases, with 16 bases remaining between them. Germline V gene lookup returns CDR1 MNHEY and CDR2 SMNVEV (reference sequence). This CDR3 is built from 15 residues. Each patient relapsed following autologous stem cell transplantation, and prior brentuximab vedotin exposure differed.

This receptor was identified in a human donor with classical Hodgkin lymphoma. This specimen was peripheral blood mononuclear cells (PBMCs), taken at baseline. The V call is TRBV27, the J call TRBJ2-3; D might be TRBD1 (6 bases). Here the CDR3 reads CASSFRERGWDTQYF. CDR3 in DNA: TGTGCCAGCAGTTTCCGGGAAAGGGGGTGGGATACGCAGTATTTT.